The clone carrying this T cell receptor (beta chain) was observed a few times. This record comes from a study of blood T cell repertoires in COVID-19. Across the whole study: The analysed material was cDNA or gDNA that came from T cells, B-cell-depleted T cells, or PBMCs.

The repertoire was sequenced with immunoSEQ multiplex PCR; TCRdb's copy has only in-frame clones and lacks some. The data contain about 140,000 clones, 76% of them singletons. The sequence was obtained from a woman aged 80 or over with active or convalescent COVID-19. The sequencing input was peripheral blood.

This CDR3 reads CASSLGTGGSNQPQHF. In DNA form, the CDR3 reads TGCGCCAGCAGTTTAGGGACAGGGGGCTCCAATCAGCCCCAGCATTTT. This chain uses TRBV5-1 with TRBJ1-5; 12 positions agree with TRBD1. Germline loops: CDR1 SGHRS, CDR2 YFSETQ. This CDR3 is built from 16 residues. With V trimmed by 5 bases and J by 3 bases, 6 bases remained unmatched.